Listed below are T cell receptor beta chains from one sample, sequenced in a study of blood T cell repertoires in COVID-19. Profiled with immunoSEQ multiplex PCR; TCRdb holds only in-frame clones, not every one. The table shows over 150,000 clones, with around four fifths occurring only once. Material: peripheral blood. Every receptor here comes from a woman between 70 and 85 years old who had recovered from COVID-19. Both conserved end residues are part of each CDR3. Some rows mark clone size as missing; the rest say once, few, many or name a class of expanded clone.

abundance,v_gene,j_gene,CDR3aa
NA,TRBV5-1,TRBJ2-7,CASSPGLAGWSSYEQYF
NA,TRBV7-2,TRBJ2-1,CASSPRLAGAEQFF
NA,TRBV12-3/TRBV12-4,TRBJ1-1,CASSPTGEAFF
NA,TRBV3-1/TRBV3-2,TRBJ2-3,CASSPRGTDTQYF
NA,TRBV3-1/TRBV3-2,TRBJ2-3,CASSPGFTDTQYF
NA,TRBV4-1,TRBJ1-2,CASSQDHRYGYTF
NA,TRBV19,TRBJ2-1,CASSITGVGEQFF
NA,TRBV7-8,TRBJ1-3,CASSPRQGPGNTIYF
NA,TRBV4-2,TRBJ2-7,CASSQGTYYEQYF
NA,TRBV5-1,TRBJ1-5,CASSPLGRGNQPQHF
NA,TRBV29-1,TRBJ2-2,CSVAANTGELFF
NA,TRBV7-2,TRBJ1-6,CASSWATGENSPLHF
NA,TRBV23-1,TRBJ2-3,CASSQSELAQYF
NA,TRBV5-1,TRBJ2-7,CASSRAWTGGYEQYF
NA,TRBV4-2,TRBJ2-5,CASSPLVSGQPQETQYF
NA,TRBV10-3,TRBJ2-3,CAISDRDTQYF
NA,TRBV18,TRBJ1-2,CASSPGPTTDGYTF
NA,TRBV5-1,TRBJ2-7,CASSFRTPPGEQYF
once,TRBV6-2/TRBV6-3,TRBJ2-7,CASSHPPRVPYEQYF
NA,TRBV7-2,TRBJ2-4,CASSNSGRVGLIAKNIQYF
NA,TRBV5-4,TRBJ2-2,CASSQGARNTGELFF